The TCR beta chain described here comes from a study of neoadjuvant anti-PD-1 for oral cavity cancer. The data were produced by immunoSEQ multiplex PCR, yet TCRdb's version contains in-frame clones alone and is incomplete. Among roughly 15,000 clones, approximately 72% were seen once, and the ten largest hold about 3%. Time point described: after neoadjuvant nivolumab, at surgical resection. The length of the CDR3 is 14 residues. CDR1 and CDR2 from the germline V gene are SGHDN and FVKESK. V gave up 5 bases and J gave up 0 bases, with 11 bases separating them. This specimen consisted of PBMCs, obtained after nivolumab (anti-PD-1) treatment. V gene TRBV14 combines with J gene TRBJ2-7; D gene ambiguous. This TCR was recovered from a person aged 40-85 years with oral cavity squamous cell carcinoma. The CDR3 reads CASSWSDGSYEQYF. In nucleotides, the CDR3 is TGTGCCAGCAGCTGGTCGGACGGCTCCTACGAGCAGTACTTC.